A single sample gave rise to the 17 T cell receptor beta chains below, sequenced in a study of blood T cell repertoires in COVID-19. Generated by immunoSEQ multiplex PCR, the TCRdb table keeps only in-frame clones and is missing some. The top ten hold around 4.4% of the sample, which has over 90,000 clones, about 91% seen once. The sample was peripheral blood. The receptors here all came from a man between 18 and 29 years old with acute or convalescent COVID-19.

The V gene is TRBV3-1 (or the pseudogene TRBV3-2), the J gene TRBJ1-1; D gene uncertain. This CDR3 has 14 residues. V gave up 0 bases and J gave up 2 bases, with 7 bases separating them. CDR1 LGHDT and CDR2 YNNKEL come from the germline V gene (reference sequence). CDR3 DNA: TGTGCCAGCAGCCAAGAGATACAAAACACTGAAGCTTTCTTT. Residues: CASSQEIQNTEAFF.

This sequence joins TRBV6-5 and TRBJ1-5, with TRBD1 matching 9 bases. Per the germline V gene, CDR1 is MNHEY and CDR2 is SVGAGI. V lost 5 bases and J lost 7; bases outside the gene matches: 6. The length of the CDR3 is 14 residues. CDR3 bases: TGTGCCAGCAGTAATACAGGGGGCGGACAGCCCCAGCATTTT. Amino acids: CASSNTGGGQPQHF.

The chain has TRBV28 and TRBJ1-2; 10 bases map to TRBD1. Germline CDR1 reads MDHEN; CDR2 reads SYDVKM. The CDR3 length is 13 residues. J was trimmed by 5 bases and V by 8 bases; bases with no gene match: 5. The CDR3 nucleotides are TGTGCCAGCGACAGGGGGCGAGGGTATGGCTACACCTTC. Translation: CASDRGRGYGYTF.

V is TRBV19 and J is TRBJ1-2; 10 bases line up with TRBD1. This CDR3 region has 14 residues. J was trimmed by 1 base and V by 5 bases; bases with no gene match: 1. Germline V lookup: CDR1 LNHDA, CDR2 SQIVND (reference sequence). The CDR3: CASSRDRGNYGYTF. CDR3 DNA sequence: TGTGCCAGTAGTCGGGACAGGGGTAACTATGGCTACACCTTC.

The chain employs TRBV11-1 and TRBJ1-1; D not resolved. The CDR3 has 16 residues. V was trimmed by 5 bases and J by 2 bases, leaving 18 bases between them. Germline V gives CDR1 SGHAT, CDR2 FQDESV (reference sequence). The CDR3 spells CASSPPRQTQNTEAFF. The CDR3 DNA is TGTGCCAGCAGCCCTCCTAGGCAGACCCAAAACACTGAAGCTTTCTTT. Complete variable domain (other parts from reference TRBV11-1 and TRBJ1-1): EAEVAQSPRYKITEKSQAVAFWCDPISGHATLYWYRQILGQGPELLVQFQDESVVDDSQLPKDRFSAERLKGVDSTLKIQPAELGDSAMYLCASSPPRQTQNTEAFFGQGTRLTVV.

The genes are TRBV30 and TRBJ1-2; 7 bases fit TRBD1. Germline V lookup: CDR1 GTSNPN, CDR2 SVGIG (reference sequence). Trimming at V came to 2 bases and at J to 2 bases, leaving 11 bases not matched to a gene. This CDR3 region has 16 residues. CDR3 in amino acids: CAWSPTGQRFNYGYTF. The CDR3 nucleotides are TGTGCCTGGAGTCCTACGGGACAGAGGTTCAACTATGGCTACACCTTC.

This chain uses TRBV2 with TRBJ1-5; TRBD1 agrees at 9 bases. J gave up 0 bases and V 11 bases, and 5 bases lay outside the gene matches. Per germline, CDR1 SNHLY and CDR2 FYNNEI. There are 14 residues in the CDR3. The CDR3 sequence: CAAGTGNSNQPQHF. The CDR3 DNA sequence: TGTGCCGCCGGGACAGGGAATAGCAATCAGCCCCAGCATTTT.

J is TRBJ1-2 and V is TRBV19; D may be TRBD1 (5 bases). V lost 5 bases, J lost 5 bases, and 15 bases lay in between. Germline assignment: CDR1 LNHDA and CDR2 SQIVND (reference sequence). The CDR3 is 14 residues long. For the CDR3, the DNA is TGTGCCAGTAGTGCTTCCACCGACAGATATGGCTACACCTTC. Translation gives CASSASTDRYGYTF.

This sequence joins TRBV7-9 and TRBJ2-5, with 9 bases aligning to TRBD1. Germline CDR1 and CDR2: SEHNR and FQNEAQ (reference sequence). The V and J ends lost 4 bases and 4 bases, in that order; junction bases with no gene match: 10. There are 16 residues in the CDR3. Here the CDR3 DNA reads TGTGCCAGCAGCTCGCCGGGACAGGGAATTGCAGAGACCCAGTACTTC. This codes for CASSSPGQGIAETQYF.

A few counts support this clone. This rearrangement joins TRBV30 to TRBJ2-7; 12 bases agree with TRBD2. The CDR3 covers 15 residues. Unmatched junction bases numbered 8, after V lost 4 bases and J lost 4 bases. Germline V gives CDR1 GTSNPN, CDR2 SVGIG (reference sequence). The CDR3 nucleotides read TGTGCCTGGAAGACCCTAGCGGGAGGGACTTACGAGCAGTACTTC. This sequence encodes CAWKTLAGGTYEQYF.

V is TRBV7-9 and J is TRBJ1-5, with D tentatively TRBD1 (5 bases). Between the trimmed V and J ends, which lost 8 bases and 4 bases, there was a span of 12 bases. This CDR3 has 13 amino acids. CDR1 and CDR2 from the germline V gene are SEHNR and FQNEAQ (reference sequence). CDR3 coding DNA: TGTGCCAGCTCGGCTGGGGGGAATCAGCCCCAGCATTTT. This codes for CASSAGGNQPQHF.

This clone was picked up a small number of times. The rearrangement uses TRBV2 and TRBJ1-1; the D is unclear. The CDR3 is 12 residues long. CDR1 is SNHLY and CDR2 is FYNNEI in the germline V gene. With 4 bases removed from V and 5 bases from J, the gap between germline ends came to 8 bases. CDR3 sequence reads: CASSASRTEAFF. CDR3 nucleotides: TGTGCCAGCAGTGCATCGCGTACTGAAGCTTTCTTT. Based on the CDR3 plus reference TRBV2 and TRBJ1-1, the full variable domain is EPEVTQTPSHQVTQMGQEVILRCVPISNHLYFYWYRQILGQKVEFLVSFYNNEISEKSEIFDDQFSVERPDGSNFTLKIRSTKLEDSAMYFCASSASRTEAFFGQGTRLTVV.

V is TRBV2 and J is TRBJ1-3, with 9 positions matching TRBD1. V gave up 5 bases and J gave up 4 bases; unmatched junction bases: 6. Germline loops: CDR1 SNHLY, CDR2 FYNNEI. The CDR3 runs 15 residues. The DNA of the CDR3 is TGTGCCAGCAGTATACCGGGACAGGGAGGAAACACCATATATTTT. It codes for CASSIPGQGGNTIYF.

The V gene is TRBV19, the J gene TRBJ1-1; D possibly corresponds to TRBD1 (6 bases). Trimming shortened V by 6 bases and J by 2 bases, and 13 bases separated the two germline ends. The germline gives CDR1 LNHDA, CDR2 SQIVND (reference sequence). The CDR3 covers 14 residues. CDR3 sequence reads: CASSAGTPNTEAFF. CDR3 DNA: TGTGCCAGTAGCGCCGGGACACCTAACACTGAAGCTTTCTTT.

The chain combines TRBV7-9 with TRBJ1-6, with a possible D match to TRBD1 (6 bases). CDR1 and CDR2 (germline): SEHNR, FQNEAQ (reference sequence). The CDR3 is made up of 15 amino acids. V lost 5 bases, J lost 5 bases, and 13 bases lay in between. In DNA, the CDR3 is TGTGCCAGCAGCCCCTGGACAGTAAATAATTCACCCCTCCACTTT. This translates into CASSPWTVNNSPLHF.

V is TRBV19 and J is TRBJ2-3, with D perhaps TRBD2 (5 bases). Germline V gene sequence: CDR1 LNHDA, CDR2 SQIVND (reference sequence). The CDR3 runs 15 residues. The V end lost 3 bases, the J end lost 1 base, and 11 bases lay between the germline ends. For the CDR3, the DNA is TGTGCCAGTAGTATCTCCGTCGGGGGCACAGATACGCAGTATTTT. Amino acid sequence: CASSISVGGTDTQYF.

J is TRBJ2-7 and V is TRBV25-1, with TRBD1 matching 8 bases. J lost 3 bases, V lost 4 bases, and 5 bases had no gene match. Germline lookup yields CDR1 MGHDK and CDR2 SYGVNS. The CDR3 is made up of 14 amino acids. The DNA for the CDR3 is TGTGCCAGCAGTGGGGGCGACAGGGGCTACGAGCAGTACTTC. Translation gives CASSGGDRGYEQYF.